The clone carrying this T cell receptor (beta chain) was seen at least ten times. The target antigen is unknown. From RNA transcripts, TCR beta CDR3 regions were amplified. The TCR CDR3 first-round RT-PCR relied on the HTBI primer set. TCRdb re-called the multiplex PCR reads through MiXCR, storing one row per CDR3 protein. The sample records approximately 600,000 distinct CDR3 sequences, roughly 14% being singletons. The data are from a study of T cells in Graves' hyperthyroidism and ophthalmopathy. On the study more broadly: Before any treatment, at initial diagnosis, peripheral blood was collected. Whole-study results and caveats: In the blood, most expanded thyroid clonotypes above 0.001 appeared as well.

This CDR3 comprises 14 residues. V dropped 4 bases and J dropped 10; count of bases not matched to a gene: 3. Out of more than 8 ml of fresh peripheral blood came the PBMCs. This receptor was identified in a woman aged 35 to 49 with Graves' ophthalmopathy. Sequenced: blood. The chain combines TRBV12-3 or TRBV12-4 with TRBJ1-6; TRBD1 matches 11 bases. CDR3 coding DNA: TGTGCCAGCAGTTCGGGACAGGGGGGATCACCCCTCCACTTT. Its protein product is CASSSGQGGSPLHF.